The text below deals with one T cell receptor (beta chain). Its antigen is as yet unknown. The source of the sample is a study of cytomegalovirus exposure and HLA in healthy donors. Germline-derived CDR1 and CDR2 are MGHRA and YSYEKL. CDR3 size: 16 residues. The J segment lost 1 base and the V segment lost 2 bases, leaving 5 bases of the junction unmatched. PCR primers comprised 60 Vbeta and 13 Jbeta primers. Only in-frame clones appear in the TCRdb table, and some are missing; sequencing was by immunoSEQ multiplex PCR. The data show around 200,000 clones, roughly 80% seen once. The study, taken as a whole, reports: Reportedly, fewer N-insertions than the approximately 700-donor mean appeared in an Asian-associated ancestry cluster in a later analysis. Follow-up analysis later connected one missense variant in DCLRE1C with trimming of TCR beta V- and J-genes. It was taken for granted in presence/absence analyses that sequencing depth across donors was roughly uniform.

What was sequenced was PBMCs. This TCR came from a young woman in good health and CMV-seronegative. This chain connects TRBV4-1 to TRBJ1-1; TRBD1 matches at 9 bases. This CDR3 is CASSQPRQGENTEAFF. CDR3 in DNA: TGCGCCAGCAGCCAACCCAGACAGGGGGAGAACACTGAAGCTTTCTTT.